Listed below are T cell receptor beta chains from one sample, sequenced in a study of shared clonotypes between healthy human individuals. Libraries were prepared by immunoSEQ multiplex PCR; TCRdb keeps only in-frame clonotypes and omits some of them. This table has about a million clones, under 80% appearing once. Sequences were obtained from memory CD4+ T cells sorted from blood. These receptors were collected from a man in his late teens or twenties in good health. The CDR3 runs from the conserved cysteine through the conserved F or W. D genes are given only for firm matches. Not all rows give a size; the values are once, few, many and, for expanded clones, a class.

clone_size j_call v_call d_call cdr3_nt cdr3_aa
- TRBJ2-7 TRBV10-1 TRBD1 TGCGCCAGCAGTGAGTCAGGGACAGGGGGTGTCGGGCAGTACTTC CASSESGTGGVGQYF
- TRBJ2-7 TRBV2 - TGTGCCAGCAGTGAAACTGGACAGTTCTACGAGCAGTACTTC CASSETGQFYEQYF
- TRBJ1-2 TRBV28 - TGTGCCACCACGGCAGGGCTGTTTGTAGGTGGCTACACCTTC CATTAGLFVGGYTF
- TRBJ1-2 TRBV5-1 - TGCGCCAGCAGCACAGGGAACCCTGACTATGGCTACACCTTC CASSTGNPDYGYTF
- TRBJ1-2 TRBV6-5 TRBD1 TGTGCCAGCAGTTACCTGGACAGGGGTTATGGCTACACCTTC CASSYLDRGYGYTF
many TRBJ1-5 TRBV5-6 - TGTGCCAGCAGCTTCGGGGGAGACCGCAAGAATCAGCCCCAGCATTTT CASSFGGDRKNQPQHF
- TRBJ2-3 TRBV19 - TGTGCCAGTAGTCAAAACCCCGGGGCAGATACGCAGTATTTT CASSQNPGADTQYF
- TRBJ1-2 TRBV11-2 - TGTGCCAGCAGCTTTATCGCACAGAACTATGGCTACACCTTC CASSFIAQNYGYTF
- TRBJ2-1 TRBV7-8 TRBD2 TGTGCCAGCAGCGGGTATGGTGGGGAGGGGAGGACCTACAATGAGCAGTTCTTC CASSGYGGEGRTYNEQFF
- TRBJ2-6 TRBV7-9 - TGTGCCAGCAGCTCTTCCTCGGGACGCCACTCTGGGGCCAACGTCCTGACTTTC CASSSSSGRHSGANVLTF
- TRBJ2-1 TRBV2 - TGTGCCAGCATGGGGAACCTCAATGAGCAGTTCTTC CASMGNLNEQFF
- TRBJ2-7 TRBV6-5 TRBD2 TGTGCCAGCGCCGGGGCGGGGGGGTACGAGCAGTACTTC CASAGAGGYEQYF
- TRBJ2-7 TRBV7-7 TRBD1 TGTGCTAGCAGCCGGGACAGGCCAACCTACGCGCAGTACTTC CASSRDRPTYAQYF
once TRBJ1-5 TRBV6-5 - TGTGCCAGCAGTTTCGACGGAATCAGGCCCCAGCATTTT CASSFDGIRPQHF
many TRBJ1-2 TRBV28 TRBD1 TGTGCCAGCAGTTCCCAAATCCCGGGACAGGGGGGTGGCTACACCTTC CASSSQIPGQGGGYTF
few TRBJ1-3 TRBV30 - TGTGCCTGGAGTGTATACACTGGAAACACCATATATTTT CAWSVYTGNTIYF
few TRBJ1-5 TRBV2 TRBD1 TGTGCCACCCGACAGGGCCCCAATCAGCCCCAGCATTTT CATRQGPNQPQHF
once TRBJ2-7 TRBV4-3 - TGCGCCAGCAGCCAAGGATGGACGGGGGACTACGAGCAGTACTTC CASSQGWTGDYEQYF
few TRBJ2-6 TRBV10-3 - TGTGCCATGGCCGAATCTGGGGCCAACGTCCTGACTTTC CAMAESGANVLTF
- TRBJ1-2 TRBV11-2 - TGTGCCAGCAGCTTAAACGACAGACCTAACTATGGCTACACCTTC CASSLNDRPNYGYTF
- TRBJ2-7 TRBV30 TRBD1 TGTGCCTGGGGACAGGGGTGGTTTGGCGAGCAGTACTTC CAWGQGWFGEQYF
- TRBJ2-7 TRBV10-1 - TGCGCCAGCCCCCCGGGGCCTTCCTACGAGCAGTACTTC CASPPGPSYEQYF
- TRBJ1-2 TRBV30 TRBD1 TGTGCCTGGGCCGGGACAGGGTTGTATGGCTACACCTTC CAWAGTGLYGYTF
- TRBJ1-2 TRBV19 - TGTGCCAGTTCCGAACCTGGACGGGGCTATGGCTACACCTTC CASSEPGRGYGYTF
- TRBJ2-3 TRBV11-2 - TGTGCCAGCAGCTTAGATTCGGGGAGGGATACGCAGTATTTT CASSLDSGRDTQYF
- TRBJ1-1 TRBV27 - TGTGCCAGCAGTGTTACCCGGGCCTCTACCACTACTGAAGCTTTCTTT CASSVTRASTTTEAFF
- TRBJ2-5 TRBV16 - TGTGCCAGCAGCCAAGGTTCAGGACGAGCTGAGACCCAGTACTTC CASSQGSGRAETQYF
- TRBJ1-5 TRBV30 - TGTGCCTGGAGCGCCGCCCCAGGGAACAATCAGCCCCAGCATTTT CAWSAAPGNNQPQHF
- TRBJ2-7 TRBV15 - TGTGCCACCAGACGAGGGTCTTCCTCCTACGAGCAGTACTTC CATRRGSSSYEQYF
- TRBJ2-1 TRBV7-9 TRBD1 TGTGCCAGCAGCCGGGACAGGGGCTACCACAATGAGCAGTTCTTC CASSRDRGYHNEQFF
- TRBJ1-1 TRBV6-5 - TGTGCCAGCAAGTCGACCGCCAATATAGCTTTCTTT CASKSTANIAFF
- TRBJ2-3 TRBV5-1 TRBD2 TGCGCCAGCAGTCGACTCCCGGGACTAGTCACAGATACGCAGTATTTT CASSRLPGLVTDTQYF
- TRBJ1-1 TRBV6-6 TRBD1 TGTGCCAGCACCTTAGGACAGGGAAGCGAAGCTTTCTTT CASTLGQGSEAFF
- TRBJ2-3 TRBV25-1 TRBD1 TGTGCCAGCAGTGAACCCTTGACAGGGGTAACGGTGTATTTT CASSEPLTGVTVYF
- TRBJ1-6 TRBV7-8 TRBD1 TGTGCCAGCATCCTTTCGGCAGGGGGCCGCCTATCCTATAATTCACCCCTCCACTTT CASILSAGGRLSYNSPLHF
- TRBJ2-1 TRBV6-5 TRBD2 TGTGCCAGCACCACGGGACTAGCGGGAAGCAATGAGCAGTTCTTC CASTTGLAGSNEQFF
- TRBJ2-3 TRBV29-1 - TGCAGCGTTTTGGTGCGGCCTAGCACAGATACGCAGTATTTT CSVLVRPSTDTQYF
once TRBJ1-3 TRBV28 - TGTGCCAGCAGTTCCGGGAGCCTCTCTGGAAACACCATATATTTT CASSSGSLSGNTIYF
- TRBJ2-3 TRBV7-2 TRBD2 TGTGCCAGCAGCGCACTGGCGGGACTAGTCCCCGGAGAGACGCAGTATTTT CASSALAGLVPGETQYF
- TRBJ2-7 TRBV16 - TGTGCCAGCAGCTCTACCCGGGTGTCCGAGCAGTACTTC CASSSTRVSEQYF
- TRBJ2-3 TRBV5-1 - TGCGCCAGCAGACCTCGTCTAGGGCTTGCAGATACGCAGTATTTT CASRPRLGLADTQYF
- TRBJ2-1 TRBV13 - TGTGCCAGCAGCTCCCACCGGGACTCCAATATCAATGAGCAGTTCTTC CASSSHRDSNINEQFF
- TRBJ2-1 TRBV18 TRBD2 TGTGCCAGCTCACCATTACCTAGCGGTCTATCCTACAATGAGCAGTTCTTC CASSPLPSGLSYNEQFF